The T cell receptor (beta chain) described here comes from a study of T-cell memory formation after mild COVID-19. Looking at the study overall: TCR clusters were mostly donor specific.

There are 14 residues in the CDR3. Trimming pared 5 bases from V and 8 bases from J, leaving 18 bases between. TCRdb analysed the 5' RACE reads with MiXCR anew, one entry per CDR3 protein. Among under 450,000 distinct CDR3 sequences, approximately 15% were seen once, and the ten largest hold 20% to 25%. General observations from the study: That cross-reactive memory joined was suggested by some responding clones appearing in pre-infection memory. Later expanders leaned toward CD4+, whereas clones contracting from day 15 to 85 were balanced CD4/CD8.

To note about this clonotype: Antigen unknown.

This sequence originates from a man between 18 and 29 years old who had mild COVID-19 (a few samples of this study predate the infection). Cell type and time point are not known. The V and J genes are TRBV12-3 or TRBV12-4 and TRBJ1-2; no firm D call. What was sequenced was PBMCs or a T cell subset sorted from them (not recorded which). The CDR3 DNA is TGTGCCAGCAGTCGCAATCGGAGAACGGGAGGCTACACCTTC. It translates to CASSRNRRTGGYTF.